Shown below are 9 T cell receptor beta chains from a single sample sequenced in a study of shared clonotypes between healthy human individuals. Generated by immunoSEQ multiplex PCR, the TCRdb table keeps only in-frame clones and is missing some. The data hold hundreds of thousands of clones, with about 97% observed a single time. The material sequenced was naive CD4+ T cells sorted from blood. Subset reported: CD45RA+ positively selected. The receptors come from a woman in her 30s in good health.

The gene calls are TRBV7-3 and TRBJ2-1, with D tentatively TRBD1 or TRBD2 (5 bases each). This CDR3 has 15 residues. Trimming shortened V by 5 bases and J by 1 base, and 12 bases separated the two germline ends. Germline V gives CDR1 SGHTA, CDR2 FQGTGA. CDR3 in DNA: TGTGCCAGCAGCCGGGGCGGGCGGTCCTACAATGAGCAGTTCTTC. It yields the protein CASSRGGRSYNEQFF. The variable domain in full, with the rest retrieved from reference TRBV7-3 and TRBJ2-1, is GAGVSQTPSNKVTEKGKYVELRCDPISGHTALYWYRQSLGQGPEFLIYFQGTGAADDSGLPNDRFFAVRPEGSVSTLKIQRTERGDSAVYLCASSRGGRSYNEQFFGPGTRLTVL.

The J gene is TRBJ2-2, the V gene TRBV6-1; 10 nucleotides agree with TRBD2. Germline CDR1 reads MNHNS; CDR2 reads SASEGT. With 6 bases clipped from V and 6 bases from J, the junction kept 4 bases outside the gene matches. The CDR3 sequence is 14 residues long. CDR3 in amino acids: CASSRAGGAGELFF. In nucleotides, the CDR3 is TGTGCCAGCAGCCGAGCGGGAGGGGCCGGGGAGCTGTTTTTT.

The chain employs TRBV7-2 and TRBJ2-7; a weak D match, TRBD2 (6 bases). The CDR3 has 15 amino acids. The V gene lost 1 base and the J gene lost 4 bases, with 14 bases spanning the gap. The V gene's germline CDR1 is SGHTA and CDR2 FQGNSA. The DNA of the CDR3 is TGTGCCAGCAGCTTAGGGGCGGGATCCGCATACGAGCAGTACTTC. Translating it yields CASSLGAGSAYEQYF.

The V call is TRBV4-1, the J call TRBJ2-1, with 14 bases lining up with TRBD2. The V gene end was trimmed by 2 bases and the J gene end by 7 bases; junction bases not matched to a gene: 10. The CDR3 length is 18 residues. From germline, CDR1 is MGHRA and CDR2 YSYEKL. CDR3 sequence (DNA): TGCGCCAGCAGCCAATATACAGGGACTAGCGGGAGTCGAAATGAGCAGTTCTTC. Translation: CASSQYTGTSGSRNEQFF.

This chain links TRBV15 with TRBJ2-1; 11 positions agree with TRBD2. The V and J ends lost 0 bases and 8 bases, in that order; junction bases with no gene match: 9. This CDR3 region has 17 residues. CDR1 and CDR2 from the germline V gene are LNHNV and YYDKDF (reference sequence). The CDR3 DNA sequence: TGTGCCACCAGCAGAGATCGAGTAGCGGGAGGGTGGGATGAGCAGTTCTTC. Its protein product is CATSRDRVAGGWDEQFF.

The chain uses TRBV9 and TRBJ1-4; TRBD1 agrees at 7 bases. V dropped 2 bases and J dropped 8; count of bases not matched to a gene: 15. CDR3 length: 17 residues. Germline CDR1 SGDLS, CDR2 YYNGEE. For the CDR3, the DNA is TGTGCCAGCAGCGTTGGGTTAGCTAGGGACAGTGACGAAAAACTGTTTTTT. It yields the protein CASSVGLARDSDEKLFF.

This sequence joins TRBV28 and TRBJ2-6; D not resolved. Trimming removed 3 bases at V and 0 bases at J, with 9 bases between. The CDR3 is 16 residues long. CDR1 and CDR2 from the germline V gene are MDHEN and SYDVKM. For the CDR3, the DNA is TGTGCCAGCAGTTTTCTGGGCAGCTCTGGGGCCAACGTCCTGACTTTC. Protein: CASSFLGSSGANVLTF.

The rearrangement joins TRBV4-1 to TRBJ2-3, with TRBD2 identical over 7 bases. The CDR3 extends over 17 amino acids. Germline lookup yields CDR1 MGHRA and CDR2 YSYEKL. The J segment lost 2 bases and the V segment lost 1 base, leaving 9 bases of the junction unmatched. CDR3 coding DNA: TGCGCCAGCAGCCAAGGTGCGCTAGCGGCTATCACAGATACGCAGTATTTT. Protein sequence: CASSQGALAAITDTQYF.

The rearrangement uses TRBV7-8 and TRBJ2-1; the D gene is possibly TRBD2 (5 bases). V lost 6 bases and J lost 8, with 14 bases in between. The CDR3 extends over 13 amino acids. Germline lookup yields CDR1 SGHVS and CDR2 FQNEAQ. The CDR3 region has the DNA TGTGCCAGCAGTTTCCGGACTCCCTATGAGCAGTTCTTC. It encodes CASSFRTPYEQFF.